This T cell receptor (beta chain) was captured in a study of response to subunit inactivated influenza vaccine. Study-level results: That few new T cells are recruited by each seasonal influenza vaccination was the authors' suggestion.

Comments on this clonotype: As yet, its antigen is unknown. The junction departs from the called germline gene at one end, perhaps through a read error.

CDR1 and CDR2 (germline): DFQATT, SNEGSKA (reference sequence). The CDR3 has 14 amino acids. TCRdb reprocessed the RT-PCR reads with MiXCR, giving one entry per CDR3 protein. The sample holds hundreds of thousands of distinct CDR3 sequences, roughly 8.2% seen once. This chain uses TRBV20-1 with TRBJ2-2; perhaps D is TRBD1 or TRBD2 (5 bases each). Sequenced here: PBMCs from blood, sampled less than 30 months after vaccination. This TCR was recovered from a man between 50 and 70 years old who received an inactivated influenza vaccine. The CDR3 DNA sequence: TGCAGTGCTACCGGGACGGTGAACACCGGGGTGCTGTTTTTT. Its protein product is CSATGTVNTGVLFF.